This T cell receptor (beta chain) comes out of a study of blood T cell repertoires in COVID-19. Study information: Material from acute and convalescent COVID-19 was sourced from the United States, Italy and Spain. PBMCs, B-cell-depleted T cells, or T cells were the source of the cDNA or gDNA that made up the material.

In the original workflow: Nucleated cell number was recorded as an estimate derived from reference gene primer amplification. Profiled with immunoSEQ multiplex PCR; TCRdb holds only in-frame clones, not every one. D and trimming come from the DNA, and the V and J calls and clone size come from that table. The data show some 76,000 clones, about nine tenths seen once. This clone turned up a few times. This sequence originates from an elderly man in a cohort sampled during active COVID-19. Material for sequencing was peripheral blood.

CDR3: CASSQDVYEQFF. The CDR3 DNA reads TGCGCCAGCAGCCAAGATGTCTATGAGCAGTTCTTC. This chain uses TRBV4-1 with TRBJ2-1; D not certain. Germline V gene data show CDR1 as MGHRA and CDR2 as YSYEKL. The germline V and J ends were trimmed by 0 bases and 8 bases, with 5 bases remaining between them. The CDR3 runs to 12 residues.